This T cell receptor beta chain came from a study of blood T cell repertoires in COVID-19. Looking at the study overall: The origin of the acute and convalescent COVID-19 samples was the United States, Italy and Spain. Sample material is recorded as cDNA or gDNA derived from T cells, B-cell-depleted T cells, or PBMCs.

Trimming removed 2 bases from V and 1 base from J; junction bases left unmatched: 2. This CDR3 is 14 amino acids long. Germline V gene data show CDR1 as SGHNT and CDR2 as YYREEE (reference sequence). Comments on this clone: Additional DNA sequences in this sample encode the identical CDR3.

Per the authors' pipeline: Scientists estimated how many nucleated cells there were by amplifying reference gene primers. TCRdb's table, derived via immunoSEQ multiplex PCR, lists solely in-frame clones and lacks some. Clone size and V and J calls were adopted from that table, with D and trimming inferred from the DNA. The sample lists tens of thousands of clones, around 83% occurring once. The sequence derives from a woman older than 75 in a cohort sampled during active or convalescent COVID-19. Sequenced: peripheral blood. This chain uses TRBV5-4 with TRBJ2-5; 7 positions match TRBD2. The CDR3 sequence is CASSFGGSQETQYF. CDR3 sequence (DNA): TGTGCCAGCAGCTTCGGCGGGAGCCAAGAGACCCAGTACTTC.